Each of the 13 T cell receptor beta chains below was sequenced from the same sample in a study of T cell repertoires in cytomegalovirus infection. TCRdb recomputed calls from the reads with MiXCR, one row per CDR3 protein. The data hold some 300,000 distinct CDR3 sequences, with 17% observed a single time. The specimen sequenced was PBMCs. The receptors here all came from a human donor in good health (CMV status not recorded). Some clones in this sample may be carry-over from other donors' samples.

The table lists this clonotype with a few counts. CDR3 nucleotide sequence: TGTGCCAGCAGTTACCAGAGGACAGCCGGGTGGGGGGCTGAAGCTTTCTTT. It codes for CASSYQRTAGWGAEAFF. The chain is built from TRBV6-5 and TRBJ1-1, with a possible D match to TRBD1 (6 bases). Germline V gene lookup returns CDR1 MNHEY and CDR2 SVGAGI. Trimming cost V 2 bases and J 6 bases, with 22 bases left between them. The CDR3 consists of 17 residues.

This clonotype occurred many times. This rearrangement joins TRBV28 to TRBJ2-2; D perhaps matches TRBD1 (6 bases). Trimming removed 5 bases from V and 5 bases from J, with 12 bases in between. The CDR3 has 14 amino acids. Germline V gives CDR1 MDHEN, CDR2 SYDVKM. The CDR3 DNA sequence: TGTGCCAGCAGTCCCCCAAGGGGGACCGGGGAGCTGTTTTTT. Translated: CASSPPRGTGELFF.

This clonotype has only a few counts. This chain joins TRBV4-1 and TRBJ2-7; D is undetermined. This CDR3 has 16 amino acids. V lost 0 bases and J 2 bases, leaving 14 bases between the germline ends. CDR1 is MGHRA and CDR2 is YSYEKL in the germline V gene. The DNA for the CDR3 is TGCGCCAGCAGCCAAGATCAAGCTCCCGCAACCTACGAGCAGTACTTC. It is translated as CASSQDQAPATYEQYF.

This clonotype was recorded many times. This chain joins TRBV20-1 and TRBJ1-2, with D unresolved. V lost 6 bases, J lost 8 bases, and 13 bases lay in between. Germline V gives CDR1 DFQATT, CDR2 SNEGSKA (reference sequence). The CDR3 totals 11 residues. The CDR3 loop reads CSAPTAEGYTF. For the CDR3, the DNA is TGCAGTGCCCCGACCGCAGAGGGCTACACCTTC.

This clonotype was seen only a few times. This chain connects TRBV6-6 to TRBJ2-5; D possibly matches TRBD1 or TRBD2 (6 bases each). Trimming left V 4 bases short and J 1 base short, with 13 bases between. Germline V gene sequence: CDR1 MNHNY, CDR2 SVGAGI (reference sequence). The CDR3 is made up of 15 amino acids. The CDR3 loop reads CASSSRGAPQETQYF. In nucleotides, the CDR3 is TGTGCCAGCAGTTCAAGGGGGGCTCCCCAAGAGACCCAGTACTTC.

This clonotype appeared many times. The gene calls are TRBV7-8 and TRBJ2-7, with TRBD1 matching 7 bases. The V gene's germline CDR1 is SGHVS and CDR2 FQNEAQ. J was trimmed by 0 bases and V by 5 bases; bases with no gene match: 7. The CDR3 consists of 15 residues. The CDR3 DNA reads TGTGCCAGCAGCACCTTGACAGGGATCTCCTACGAGCAGTACTTC. Its translation is CASSTLTGISYEQYF.

This chain uses TRBV12-3 or TRBV12-4 with TRBJ1-5; D remains unclear. With 2 bases removed from V and 4 bases from J, the gap between germline ends came to 12 bases. This CDR3 has 15 amino acids. The CDR3 sequence is CASSLFGTENQPQHF. In nucleotides, the CDR3 is TGTGCCAGCAGTTTATTTGGTACGGAGAATCAGCCCCAGCATTTT.

The rearrangement links TRBV10-3 to TRBJ1-4; TRBD1 is a possible D gene (5 bases). Germline CDR1 is ENHRY and CDR2 is SYGVKD. The CDR3 has 15 amino acids. The V gene lost 0 bases and the J gene lost 7 bases, with 12 bases spanning the gap. CDR3 in DNA: TGTGCCATCAGTGAGTCTGCAGGGAGGGGTGAAAAACTGTTTTTT. Protein sequence: CAISESAGRGEKLFF.

The table lists this clonotype with many counts. V is TRBV7-2 and J is TRBJ1-5; TRBD1 might be the D (5 bases). The CDR3 is made up of 15 amino acids. The V end lost 1 base, the J end lost 7 bases, and 14 bases lay between the germline ends. CDR1 and CDR2 from the germline V gene are SGHTA and FQGNSA. CDR3 protein: CASSLVGGAEQPQHF. CDR3 coding DNA: TGTGCCAGCAGCTTAGTGGGGGGAGCGGAGCAGCCCCAGCATTTT.

This chain connects TRBV6-1 to TRBJ2-3, with D tentatively TRBD1 or TRBD2 (6 bases each). The CDR3 runs to 15 residues. V was pared by 5 bases and J by 4 bases, with 16 bases between. The germline gives CDR1 MNHNS, CDR2 SASEGT. This CDR3 is CASSRGDRNSDTQYF. DNA of the CDR3: TGTGCCAGCAGTAGGGGGGATCGGAATTCAGATACGCAGTATTTT.

This clonotype was found many times. This chain connects TRBV4-1 to TRBJ2-1, with 10 positions matching TRBD2. This CDR3 has 16 amino acids. Unmatched junction bases numbered 13, after V lost 0 bases and J lost 14 bases. Germline CDR1 is MGHRA and CDR2 is YSYEKL. CDR3 sequence reads: CASSQDPAAGGPEKFF. For the CDR3, the DNA is TGCGCCAGCAGCCAAGATCCGGCAGCGGGGGGGCCGGAGAAGTTCTTC.

The rearrangement uses TRBV15 and TRBJ2-1; 9 bases are a match to TRBD1. Germline V gene data show CDR1 as LNHNV and CDR2 as YYDKDF (reference sequence). This CDR3 has 14 residues. V was clipped by 6 bases and J by 6 bases; unmatched bases: 6. CDR3 in amino acids: CATRGGTGRNEQFF. The DNA for the CDR3 is TGTGCCACCAGGGGTGGGACAGGGCGCAATGAGCAGTTCTTC.

The table lists this clonotype with a few counts. The genes are TRBV12-3 or TRBV12-4 and TRBJ2-2; 7 bases map to TRBD2. V shed 6 bases and J 3 bases; nucleotides not matched to a gene: 4. CDR3 length: 14 residues. The CDR3 loop reads CASSRTSYTGELFF. The CDR3 DNA reads as TGTGCCAGCAGCCGGACTAGTTACACCGGGGAGCTGTTTTTT.